This T cell receptor beta chain was recorded in a study of T-cell reconstitution after alpha-beta-depleted transplantation in children. V gave up 1 base and J gave up 4 bases; unmatched junction bases: 10. CDR3 length equals 18 residues. This clonotype was seen repeatedly, ten times or more. For TCRbeta, the library was prepared with unique molecular identifiers. MiXCR, run by TCRdb on the PCR reads, gives a single entry per CDR3 protein. The table lists 120,000 or so distinct CDR3 sequences, 10% of them singletons. This TCR derives from a human donor who donated a stem cell graft to a child with acute lymphoblastic leukemia. This chain connects TRBV12-3 or TRBV12-4 to TRBJ2-1, with 10 bases aligning to TRBD1. Sample: PBMCs from the stem cell graft donor, taken from the stem cell graft. CDR3 sequence (DNA): TGTGCCAGCAGTTTAGGGGACAGGGGAACTGACAATTACAATGAGCAGTTCTTC. This gives the protein CASSLGDRGTDNYNEQFF.